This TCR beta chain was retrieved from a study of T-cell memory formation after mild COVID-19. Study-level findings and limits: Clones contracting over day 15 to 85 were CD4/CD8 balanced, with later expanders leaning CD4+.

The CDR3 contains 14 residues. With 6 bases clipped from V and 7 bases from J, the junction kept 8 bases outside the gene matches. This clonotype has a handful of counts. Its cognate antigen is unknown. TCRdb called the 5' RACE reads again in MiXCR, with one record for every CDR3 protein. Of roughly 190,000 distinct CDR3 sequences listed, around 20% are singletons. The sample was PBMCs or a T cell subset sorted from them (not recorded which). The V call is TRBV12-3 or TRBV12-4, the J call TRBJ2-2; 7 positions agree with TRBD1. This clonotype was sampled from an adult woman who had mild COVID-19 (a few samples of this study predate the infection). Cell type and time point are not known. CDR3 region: CASRVTGTGGELFF. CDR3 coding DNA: TGTGCCAGCAGGGTGACAGGGACCGGCGGGGAGCTGTTTTTT.